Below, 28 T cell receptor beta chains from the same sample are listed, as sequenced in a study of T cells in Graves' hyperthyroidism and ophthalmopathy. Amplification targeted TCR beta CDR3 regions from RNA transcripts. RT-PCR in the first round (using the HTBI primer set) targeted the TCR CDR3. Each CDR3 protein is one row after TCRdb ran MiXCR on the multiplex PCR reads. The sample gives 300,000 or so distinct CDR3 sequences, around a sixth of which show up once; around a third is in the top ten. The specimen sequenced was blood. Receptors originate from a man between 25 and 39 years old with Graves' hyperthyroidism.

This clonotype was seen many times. CDR3 in DNA: TGCAGTGCTAGAGCCACCCTGGGACTAGCGGGAGGCTACAATGAGCAGTTCTTC. Translated, it gives CSARATLGLAGGYNEQFF. J is TRBJ2-1 and V is TRBV20-1; 15 nucleotides match TRBD2. The CDR3 has 18 residues. Germline trimming cut 1 base from V and 3 bases from J; bases unmatched to any gene: 7. Germline CDR1 is DFQATT and CDR2 is SNEGSKA (reference sequence).

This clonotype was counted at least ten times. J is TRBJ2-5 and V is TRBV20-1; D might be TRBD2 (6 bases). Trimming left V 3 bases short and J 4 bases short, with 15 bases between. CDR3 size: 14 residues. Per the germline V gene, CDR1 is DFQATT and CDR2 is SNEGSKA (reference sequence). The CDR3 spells CSARAGTRGETQYF. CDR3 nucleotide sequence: TGCAGTGCTAGGGCGGGAACCCGGGGAGAGACCCAGTACTTC.

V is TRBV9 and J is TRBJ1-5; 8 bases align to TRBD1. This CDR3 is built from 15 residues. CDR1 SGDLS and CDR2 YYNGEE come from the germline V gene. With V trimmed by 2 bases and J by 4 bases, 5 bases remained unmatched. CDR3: CASSVSGQENQPQHF. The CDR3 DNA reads TGTGCCAGCAGCGTTTCGGGACAGGAAAATCAGCCCCAGCATTTT.

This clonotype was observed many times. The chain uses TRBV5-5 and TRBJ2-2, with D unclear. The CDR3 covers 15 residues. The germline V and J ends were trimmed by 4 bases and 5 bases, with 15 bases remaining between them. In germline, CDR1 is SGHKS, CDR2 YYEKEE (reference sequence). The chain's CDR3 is CASSPTRQGTGELFF. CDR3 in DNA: TGTGCCAGCAGCCCAACCCGACAAGGGACCGGGGAGCTGTTTTTT. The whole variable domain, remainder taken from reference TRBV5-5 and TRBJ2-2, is DAGVTQSPTHLIKTRGQQVTLRCSPISGHKSVSWYQQVLGQGPQFIFQYYEKEERGRGNFPDRFSARQFPNYSSELNVNALLLGDSALYLCASSPTRQGTGELFFGEGSRLTVL.

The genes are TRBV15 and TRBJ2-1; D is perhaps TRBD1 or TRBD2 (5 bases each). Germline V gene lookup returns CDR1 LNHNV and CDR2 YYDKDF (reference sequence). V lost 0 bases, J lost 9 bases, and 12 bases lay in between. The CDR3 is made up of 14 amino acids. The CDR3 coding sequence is TGTGCCACCAGCAGAGATCCTCGGGGCAGTGAGCAGTTCTTC. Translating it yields CATSRDPRGSEQFF.

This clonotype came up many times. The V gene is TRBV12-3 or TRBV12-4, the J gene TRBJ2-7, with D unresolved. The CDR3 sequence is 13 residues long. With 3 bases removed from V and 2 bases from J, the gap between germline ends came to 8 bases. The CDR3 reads CASSFGEAYEQYF. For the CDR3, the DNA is TGTGCCAGCAGTTTTGGGGAAGCCTACGAGCAGTACTTC.

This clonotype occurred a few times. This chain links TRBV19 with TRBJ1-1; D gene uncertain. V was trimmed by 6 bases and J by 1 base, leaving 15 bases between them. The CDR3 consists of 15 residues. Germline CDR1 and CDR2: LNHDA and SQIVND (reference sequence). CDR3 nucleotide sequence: TGTGCCAGTAGCGGGTCTACCAAGTGGAACACTGAAGCTTTCTTT. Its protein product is CASSGSTKWNTEAFF.

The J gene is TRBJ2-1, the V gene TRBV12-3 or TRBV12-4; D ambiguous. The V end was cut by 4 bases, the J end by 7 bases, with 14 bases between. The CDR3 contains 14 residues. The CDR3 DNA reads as TGTGCCAGCAGTTATAGGGTTGTTGATAATGAGCAGTTCTTC. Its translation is CASSYRVVDNEQFF.

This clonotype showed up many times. CDR3 protein: CASSLDPMTVLNTEAFF. CDR3 bases: TGTGCCAGCAGCTTAGATCCTATGACAGTGTTGAACACTGAAGCTTTCTTT. This chain joins TRBV11-3 and TRBJ1-1, with D possibly matching TRBD1 (5 bases). The V gene lost 0 bases and the J gene lost 0 bases, with 14 bases spanning the gap. Germline V gives CDR1 SGHNT, CDR2 YENEEA. CDR3 length equals 17 residues.

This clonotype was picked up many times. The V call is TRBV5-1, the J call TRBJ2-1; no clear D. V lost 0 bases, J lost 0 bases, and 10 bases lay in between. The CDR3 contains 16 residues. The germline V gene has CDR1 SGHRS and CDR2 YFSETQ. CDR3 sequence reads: CASSLGSDPSYNEQFF. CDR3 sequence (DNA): TGCGCCAGCAGCTTGGGTTCGGATCCCTCCTACAATGAGCAGTTCTTC.

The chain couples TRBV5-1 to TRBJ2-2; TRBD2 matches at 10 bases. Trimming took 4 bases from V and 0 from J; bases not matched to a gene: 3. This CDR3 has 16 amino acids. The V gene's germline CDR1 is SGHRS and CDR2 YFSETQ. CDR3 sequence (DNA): TGCGCCAGCAGCCTGGGACTAGCGACGAACACCGGGGAGCTGTTTTTT. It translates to CASSLGLATNTGELFF.

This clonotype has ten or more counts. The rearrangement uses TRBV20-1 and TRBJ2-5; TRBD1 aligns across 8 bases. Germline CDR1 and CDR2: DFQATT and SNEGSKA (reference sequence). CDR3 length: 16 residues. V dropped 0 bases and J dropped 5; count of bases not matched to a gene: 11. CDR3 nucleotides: TGCAGTGCTAGAGACCACCAATTCGACAGGGGTGAGACCCAGTACTTC. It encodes CSARDHQFDRGETQYF.

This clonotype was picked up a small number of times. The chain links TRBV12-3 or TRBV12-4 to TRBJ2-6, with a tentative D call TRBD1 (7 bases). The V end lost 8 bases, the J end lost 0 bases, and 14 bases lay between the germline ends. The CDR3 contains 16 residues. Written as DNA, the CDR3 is TGTGCCAGCGGAGGGGACAGCTACTCTGGGGCCAACGTCCTGACTTTC. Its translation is CASGGDSYSGANVLTF.

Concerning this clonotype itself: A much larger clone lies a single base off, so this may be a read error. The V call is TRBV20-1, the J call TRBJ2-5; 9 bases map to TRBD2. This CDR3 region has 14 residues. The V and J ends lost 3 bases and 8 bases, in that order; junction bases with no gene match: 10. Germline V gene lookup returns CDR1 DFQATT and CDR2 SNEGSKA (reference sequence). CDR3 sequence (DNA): TGCAGTGCTAGTAAACGGCGGGAGGGAGACACCCAGTACTTC. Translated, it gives CSASKRREGDTQYF.

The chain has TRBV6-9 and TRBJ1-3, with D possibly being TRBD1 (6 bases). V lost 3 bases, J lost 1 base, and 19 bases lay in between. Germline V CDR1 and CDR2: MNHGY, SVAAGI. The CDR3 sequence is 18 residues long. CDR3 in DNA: TGTGCCAGCAGTTACCGACCGACAGGCCCGGGGTCTGGAAACACCATATATTTT. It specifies CASSYRPTGPGSGNTIYF.

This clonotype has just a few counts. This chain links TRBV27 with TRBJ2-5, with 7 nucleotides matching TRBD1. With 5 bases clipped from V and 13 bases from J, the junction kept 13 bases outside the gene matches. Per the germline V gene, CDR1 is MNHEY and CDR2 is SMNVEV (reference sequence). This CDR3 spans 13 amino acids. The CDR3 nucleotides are TGTGCCAGCAGTCCGCGGACAGGTCGGGCCTCGTACTTC. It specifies CASSPRTGRASYF.

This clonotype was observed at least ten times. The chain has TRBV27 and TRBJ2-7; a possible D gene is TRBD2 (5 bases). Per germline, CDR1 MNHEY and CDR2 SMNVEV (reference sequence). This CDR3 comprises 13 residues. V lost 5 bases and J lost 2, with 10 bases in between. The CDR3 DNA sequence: TGTGCCAGCAGTGTCCGGGGAACCTACGAGCAGTACTTC. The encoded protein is CASSVRGTYEQYF.

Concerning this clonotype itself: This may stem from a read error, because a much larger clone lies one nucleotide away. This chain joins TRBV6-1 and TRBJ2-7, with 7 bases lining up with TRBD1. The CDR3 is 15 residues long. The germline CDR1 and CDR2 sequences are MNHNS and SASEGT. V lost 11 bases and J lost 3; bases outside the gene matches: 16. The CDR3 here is CAGLEGAGAIYEQYF. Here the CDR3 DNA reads TGTGCCGGCCTCGAGGGGGCAGGGGCAATCTACGAGCAGTACTTC.

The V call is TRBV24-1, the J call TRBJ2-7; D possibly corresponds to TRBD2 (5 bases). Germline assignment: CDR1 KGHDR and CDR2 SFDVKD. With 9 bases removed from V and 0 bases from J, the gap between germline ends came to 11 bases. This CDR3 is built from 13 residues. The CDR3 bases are TGTGCCACCGCGGACGGGAACTCCTACGAGCAGTACTTC. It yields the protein CATADGNSYEQYF.

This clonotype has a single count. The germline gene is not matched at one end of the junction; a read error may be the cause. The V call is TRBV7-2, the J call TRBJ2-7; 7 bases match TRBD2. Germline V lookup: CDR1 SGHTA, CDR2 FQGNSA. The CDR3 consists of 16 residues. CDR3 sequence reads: CASSLAIGGSPYGQYF. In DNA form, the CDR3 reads TGTGCCAGCAGCTTAGCGATTGGCGGGAGTCCCTACGGGCAGTACTTC.

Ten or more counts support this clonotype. The CDR3 spells CAWESPEAKNIQYF. The CDR3 coding sequence is TGTGCCTGGGAGTCCCCGGAGGCCAAAAACATTCAGTACTTC. The chain is built from TRBV30 and TRBJ2-4; the D is unclear. The CDR3 totals 14 residues. Trimming left V 5 bases short and J 1 base short, with 12 bases between. Looked up from germline, CDR1 is GTSNPN and CDR2 is SVGIG (reference sequence).

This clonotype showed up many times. CDR3 in amino acids: CASSLEAGGDQETQYF. CDR3 DNA: TGTGCCAGCAGTTTAGAAGCGGGAGGTGATCAAGAGACCCAGTACTTC. V gene TRBV28 combines with J gene TRBJ2-5; 9 bases map to TRBD2. The CDR3 is made up of 16 amino acids. V lost 2 bases, J lost 2 bases, and 6 bases stayed unmatched. In germline, CDR1 is MDHEN, CDR2 SYDVKM.

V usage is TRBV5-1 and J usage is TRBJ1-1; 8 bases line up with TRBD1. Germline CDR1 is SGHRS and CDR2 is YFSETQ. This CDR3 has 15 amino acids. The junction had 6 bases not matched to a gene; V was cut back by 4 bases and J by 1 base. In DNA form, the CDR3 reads TGCGCCAGCAGCGATGAGACAGGGGAGAACACTGAAGCTTTCTTT. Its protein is CASSDETGENTEAFF.

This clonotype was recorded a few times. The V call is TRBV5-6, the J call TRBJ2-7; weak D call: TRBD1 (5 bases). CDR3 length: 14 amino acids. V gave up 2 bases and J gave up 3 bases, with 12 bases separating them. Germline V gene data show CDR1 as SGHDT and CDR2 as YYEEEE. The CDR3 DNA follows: TGTGCCAGCAGCTTAGACAGCTATTTCTACGAGCAGTACTTC. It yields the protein CASSLDSYFYEQYF.

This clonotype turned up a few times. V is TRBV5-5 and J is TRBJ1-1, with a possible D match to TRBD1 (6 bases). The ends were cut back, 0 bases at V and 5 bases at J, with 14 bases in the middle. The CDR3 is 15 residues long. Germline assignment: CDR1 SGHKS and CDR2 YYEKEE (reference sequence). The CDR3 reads CASSLARRGATEAFF. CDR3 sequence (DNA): TGTGCCAGCAGCTTGGCCAGGCGGGGGGCTACTGAAGCTTTCTTT.

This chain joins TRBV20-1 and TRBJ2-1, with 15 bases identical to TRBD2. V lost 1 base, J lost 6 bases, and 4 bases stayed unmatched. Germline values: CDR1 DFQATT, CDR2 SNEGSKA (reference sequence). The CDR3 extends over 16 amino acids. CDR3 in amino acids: CSARGTSGRASNEQFF. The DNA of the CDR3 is TGCAGTGCTAGAGGGACTAGCGGGAGGGCCAGCAATGAGCAGTTCTTC.

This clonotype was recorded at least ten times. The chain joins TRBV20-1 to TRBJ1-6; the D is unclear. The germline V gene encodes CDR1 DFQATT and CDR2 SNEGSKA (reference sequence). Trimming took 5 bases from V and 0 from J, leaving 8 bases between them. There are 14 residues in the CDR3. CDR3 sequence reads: CSAQRPSYNSPLHF. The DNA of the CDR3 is TGCAGTGCTCAAAGACCCTCCTATAATTCACCCCTCCACTTT.

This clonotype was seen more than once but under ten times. CDR3 DNA sequence: TGTGCCAGCAGTTTGCCGCAAGGAAAGACCCAGTACTTC. Amino acid sequence: CASSLPQGKTQYF. V gene TRBV28 combines with J gene TRBJ2-5; D not resolved. The V and J ends lost 3 bases and 6 bases respectively, with 11 bases between them. There are 13 residues in the CDR3. The germline gives CDR1 MDHEN, CDR2 SYDVKM.